The 3 T cell receptor beta chains below come from one sample, sequenced in a study of shared clonotypes between healthy human individuals. Sequencing used immunoSEQ multiplex PCR; TCRdb keeps in-frame clones, though not all of them. Among a few million clones, around 94% were seen once, and the ten largest hold over 0.12%. The material sequenced was naive CD4+ T cells sorted from blood. The subset: CD45RA+ positively selected. Receptor source: a man aged 18 to 30 in good health.

V is TRBV11-3 and J is TRBJ1-6, with unresolved D. The CDR3 has 14 residues. CDR1 SGHNT and CDR2 YENEEA come from the germline V gene. The V end lost 11 bases, the J end lost 4 bases, and 15 bases lay between the germline ends. The CDR3 spells CASSEVSYNSPLHF. CDR3 bases: TGTGCCTCCAGTGAGGTATCATATAATTCACCCCTCCACTTT.

As concerns this clone: This sample also contains other DNA sequences that code for the same CDR3. The chain employs TRBV7-2 and TRBJ2-7; D possibly uses TRBD1 or TRBD2 (5 bases each). The V gene lost 7 bases and the J gene lost 0 bases, with 10 bases spanning the gap. The CDR3 spans 13 residues. Per the germline V gene, CDR1 is SGHTA and CDR2 is FQGNSA. CDR3 sequence: CASTPGTSYEQYF. CDR3 nucleotides: TGTGCCAGCACACCGGGGACCTCCTACGAGCAGTACTTC.

The V call is TRBV10-3, the J call TRBJ1-1; TRBD1 is a possible D gene (6 bases). The CDR3 loop spans 14 amino acids. CDR1 and CDR2 (germline): ENHRY, SYGVKD. Trimming removed 4 bases from V and 0 bases from J, with 9 bases in between. This CDR3 reads CAISVAGVNTEAFF. In DNA, the CDR3 is TGTGCCATCAGTGTAGCAGGGGTGAACACTGAAGCTTTCTTT.